These 18 T cell receptor beta chains were sequenced from one sample in a study of OX40 agonist ivuxolimab in advanced cancers. The data were produced by immunoSEQ multiplex PCR, yet TCRdb's version contains in-frame clones alone and is incomplete. The top ten clones hold 6% to 7.5% of a sample with roughly 89,000 clones, about 90% of them seen once. Specimen: CD4+ or CD8+ T cells sorted from blood, collected in a trial of the OX40 agonist ivuxolimab. The receptors were sampled from an adult with an advanced solid tumor such as melanoma, head and neck, liver or kidney cancer.

The chain is built from TRBV7-6 and TRBJ1-4; TRBD1 might be the D (6 bases). This CDR3 is built from 14 residues. Germline values: CDR1 SGHVS, CDR2 FNYEAQ. Trimming took 5 bases from V and 6 from J, leaving 13 bases between them. The DNA for the CDR3 is TGTGCCAGCAGCCGTCCGGGACAAGATGAAAAACTGTTTTTT. It encodes CASSRPGQDEKLFF.

The rearrangement uses TRBV4-2 and TRBJ2-7, with D possibly TRBD1 on 7 matching bases. The germline V and J ends were trimmed by 0 bases and 0 bases, with 9 bases remaining between them. The length of the CDR3 is 15 residues. The germline gives CDR1 LGHNA, CDR2 YNFKEQ. CDR3 bases: TGTGCCAGCAGCCAAGAGCGGGACAGCTCCTACGAGCAGTACTTC. It translates to CASSQERDSSYEQYF.

This chain connects TRBV9 to TRBJ2-5, with D maybe TRBD1 (5 bases). The assigned J gene may be wrong: the sequence end matches TRBJ2-7 better. The CDR3 spans 15 residues. Germline V CDR1 and CDR2: SGDLS, YYNGEE. The chain's CDR3 is CASSVVGEGTYEQYF. The CDR3 region has the DNA TGTGCCAGCAGCGTAGTAGGGGAAGGTACCTACGAGCAGTACTTC.

The V gene is TRBV19, the J gene TRBJ2-3, with TRBD1 identical over 7 bases. The CDR3 runs to 15 residues. Trimming removed 5 bases from V and 1 base from J; junction bases left unmatched: 6. Germline V gives CDR1 LNHDA, CDR2 SQIVND (reference sequence). The CDR3 DNA is TGTGCCAGTAGTCCAGGGGGATCTGGCACAGATACGCAGTATTTT. Residues: CASSPGGSGTDTQYF.

This chain uses TRBV7-3 with TRBJ2-6, with D maybe TRBD1 (5 bases). The length of the CDR3 is 16 residues. CDR1 SGHTA and CDR2 FQGTGA come from the germline V gene. With 4 bases removed from V and 4 bases from J, the gap between germline ends came to 14 bases. CDR3 in DNA: TGTGCCAGCAGCTCAGCCAGGGATCCAGGGGCCAACGTCCTGACTTTC. It encodes CASSSARDPGANVLTF. Based on the CDR3 plus reference TRBV7-3 and TRBJ2-6, the full variable domain is GAGVSQTPSNKVTEKGKYVELRCDPISGHTALYWYRQSLGQGPEFLIYFQGTGAADDSGLPNDRFFAVRPEGSVSTLKIQRTERGDSAVYLCASSSARDPGANVLTFGAGSRLTVL.

This clone has only one observation. V and J are TRBV7-9 and TRBJ2-7; TRBD2 might be the D (5 bases). The V and J ends lost 4 bases and 0 bases respectively, with 10 bases between them. Germline-derived CDR1 and CDR2 are SEHNR and FQNEAQ (reference sequence). The CDR3 runs to 14 residues. CDR3: CASSSDGVSYEQYF. CDR3 in DNA: TGTGCCAGCAGCTCGGACGGGGTCTCCTACGAGCAGTACTTC.

The rearrangement uses TRBV15 and TRBJ2-7; D gene ambiguous. The CDR3 totals 15 residues. Germline V gene data show CDR1 as LNHNV and CDR2 as YYDKDF (reference sequence). Trimming took off 0 bases at V and 1 base at J, with 10 bases between the two ends. The chain's CDR3 is CATSRDPSGSYEQYF. DNA of the CDR3: TGTGCCACCAGCAGAGATCCGTCAGGTTCCTACGAGCAGTACTTC.

The genes are TRBV5-1 and TRBJ2-3, with a possible D match to TRBD2 (5 bases). Per germline, CDR1 SGHRS and CDR2 YFSETQ. V lost 0 bases to trimming and J lost 4 bases, with 9 bases between them. CDR3 length: 14 residues. This CDR3 reads CASSLAGLPDTQYF. CDR3 nucleotides: TGCGCCAGCAGCTTGGCAGGACTCCCAGATACGCAGTATTTT.

The chain joins TRBV27 to TRBJ2-2; D uncertain. CDR3 length: 13 amino acids. Germline CDR1 and CDR2: MNHEY and SMNVEV (reference sequence). V lost 0 bases and J 4 bases, leaving 3 bases between the germline ends. The CDR3 region has the DNA TGTGCCAGCAGTTTATCGAGCACCGGGGAGCTGTTTTTT. Translation: CASSLSSTGELFF.

On this clone itself: Mismatch with germline at one junction end may stem from a read error. The chain combines TRBV7-2 with TRBJ2-3; TRBD1 matches 7 bases. CDR3 length: 14 residues. The germline V gene has CDR1 SGHTA and CDR2 FQGNSA. For the CDR3, the DNA is TGCGGGGACAGTCGGCAACGGGGCACAGATACGCAGTATTTT. Amino acid sequence: CGDSRQRGTDTQYF.

About this clone itself: Compared with germline, one end of the junction differs, possibly owing to a read error. This rearrangement joins TRBV7-9 to TRBJ2-7; 11 bases agree with TRBD2. This CDR3 is built from 14 residues. Germline V gives CDR1 SEHNR, CDR2 FQNEAQ (reference sequence). This CDR3 reads CASSLAGGTYEQYF. The CDR3 region has the DNA TGTGCCAGCAGCCTAGCGGGAGGAACCTACGAGCAGTACTTC.

V usage is TRBV7-5 and J usage is TRBJ2-7; TRBD2, as called in the table, went unchecked against the DNA. TRBV7-5 is a documented pseudogene. The CDR3 contains 16 residues. CDR3 DNA sequence: TGTGCCAGAAGCTTAGAGGGGGTGACTAGCGCCTACGAGCAGCACTTC. It codes for CARSLEGVTSAYEQHF.

The chain uses TRBV10-3 and TRBJ1-1; D unclear. This CDR3 comprises 14 residues. Germline V gene data show CDR1 as ENHRY and CDR2 as SYGVKD. Trimming stripped 11 bases from V and 3 bases from J, with 19 bases between. CDR3 sequence reads: CAVTPEPRDTEAFF. Written as DNA, the CDR3 is TGTGCCGTAACACCGGAACCAAGAGACACTGAAGCTTTCTTT.

V and J are TRBV6-1 and TRBJ1-5, with a tentative D call TRBD1 (6 bases). From germline, CDR1 is MNHNS and CDR2 SASEGT. Between the trimmed V and J ends, which lost 7 bases and 7 bases, there was a span of 14 bases. The CDR3 contains 13 residues. DNA for the CDR3: TGTGCCAGCAAGGGGCCAGGGGAACAGCCCCAGCATTTT. Amino acid sequence: CASKGPGEQPQHF.

The CDR3 loop reads CASSMAPRESYEQYF. The CDR3 DNA reads TGTGCCAGTAGTATGGCGCCCCGGGAGAGCTACGAGCAGTACTTC. The J gene is TRBJ2-7, the V gene TRBV19, with D perhaps TRBD2 (6 bases). Trimming pared 3 bases from V and 3 bases from J, leaving 15 bases between. Per germline, CDR1 LNHDA and CDR2 SQIVND (reference sequence). The length of the CDR3 is 15 residues. Combining the CDR3 with reference TRBV19 and TRBJ2-7 gives the whole variable domain DGGITQSPKYLFRKEGQNVTLSCEQNLNHDAMYWYRQDPGQGLRLIYYSQIVNDFQKGDIAEGYSVSREKKESFPLTVTSAQKNPTAFYLCASSMAPRESYEQYFGPGTRLTVT.

This clone was seen just once. The CDR3 loop reads CASSQGLAGFEQYF. The CDR3 nucleotides are TGTGCCAGCAGTCAGGGACTAGCGGGATTCGAGCAGTACTTC. The chain combines TRBV27 with TRBJ2-7, with 13 bases lining up with TRBD2. V was clipped by 5 bases and J by 6 bases; unmatched bases: 4. This CDR3 has 14 amino acids. Germline V gene lookup returns CDR1 MNHEY and CDR2 SMNVEV (reference sequence).

This sequence joins TRBV4-1 and TRBJ1-5; the match to TRBD1 covers 10 bases. Trimming at V came to 4 bases and at J to 4 bases, leaving 4 bases not matched to a gene. Germline V gene data show CDR1 as MGHRA and CDR2 as YSYEKL. The CDR3 consists of 15 residues. CDR3: CASSPGQGINQPQHF. The CDR3 bases are TGCGCCAGCAGCCCGGGACAGGGGATAAATCAGCCCCAGCATTTT.

The chain employs TRBV20-1 and TRBJ2-3, with a weak D call TRBD1 (5 bases). The V end lost 3 bases, the J end lost 5 bases, and 6 bases lay between the germline ends. This CDR3 region has 11 residues. Germline assignment: CDR1 DFQATT and CDR2 SNEGSKA (reference sequence). The CDR3: CSASRVDTQYF. The CDR3 bases are TGCAGTGCTAGCAGGGTAGATACGCAGTATTTT.